The 8 T cell receptor beta chains presented below share a single source sample, sequenced in a study of CD8+ T cells in alopecia areata. Treatment in this sample: oral pan-JAK inhibitor, 5-10 mg twice daily. Following extraction, RNA underwent reverse transcription to cDNA, which served as the sequencing template. Profiling relied on immunoSEQ multiplex PCR, and the TCRdb table lists in-frame clones only, not all of them. The sample records more than 110,000 clones, roughly 52% being singletons. The sequencing used CD8+ T cells sorted from blood, collected at week 4, from a patient treated with tofacitinib. The receptors were sampled from a human donor with alopecia areata.

The J gene is TRBJ2-7, the V gene TRBV6-5; possibly TRBD2 for D (5 bases). Trimming stripped 0 bases from V and 4 bases from J, with 10 bases between. The CDR3 has 14 amino acids. Germline CDR1 is MNHEY and CDR2 is SVGAGI. CDR3 sequence: CASSYSGEWYEQYF. DNA for the CDR3: TGTGCCAGCAGTTACTCCGGGGAGTGGTACGAGCAGTACTTC.

This clone was seen a few times. This chain links TRBV9 with TRBJ2-1; no definite D call. Trimming left V 2 bases short and J 2 bases short, with 11 bases between. CDR3 length: 15 amino acids. The germline CDR1 and CDR2 sequences are SGDLS and YYNGEE. The CDR3 spells CASSVGDLTYNEQFF. The CDR3, as DNA: TGTGCCAGCAGCGTGGGCGACTTGACCTACAATGAGCAGTTCTTC.

This clone came up a few times. The V call is TRBV2, the J call TRBJ2-5; D tentatively fits TRBD1 or TRBD2 (5 bases each). The CDR3 is 14 amino acids. CDR1 is SNHLY, CDR2 FYNNEI, per germline. V dropped 8 bases and J dropped 5 bases, with 18 bases sitting between them. CDR3 in amino acids: CASAGTPTPETQYF. The CDR3 bases are TGTGCCAGCGCTGGGACGCCAACACCGGAGACCCAGTACTTC.

The CDR3 region has the DNA TGTGCCAGCAGCTCACTAGCGGGGGATGAGCAGTTCTTC. Translating it yields CASSSLAGDEQFF. V is TRBV11-2 and J is TRBJ2-1; 11 bases line up with TRBD2. The CDR3 spans 13 residues. CDR1 and CDR2 (germline): SGHAT, FQNNGV. The junction had 1 base not matched to a gene; V was cut back by 4 bases and J by 8 bases.

The chain links TRBV30 to TRBJ1-1; D call uncertain. The V end lost 1 base, the J end lost 2 bases, and 11 bases lay between the germline ends. The CDR3 spans 14 residues. Germline lookup yields CDR1 GTSNPN and CDR2 SVGIG (reference sequence). CDR3 residues: CAWSGEETNTEAFF. Here the CDR3 DNA reads TGTGCCTGGAGTGGGGAAGAGACTAACACTGAAGCTTTCTTT.

The gene calls are TRBV29-1 and TRBJ1-2, with D possibly TRBD1 on 6 matching bases. Germline V gene sequence: CDR1 SQVTM, CDR2 ANQGSEA. Trimming took off 7 bases at V and 6 bases at J, with 15 bases between the two ends. This CDR3 contains 12 residues. CDR3 sequence: CSAVDSWNGYTF. Written as DNA, the CDR3 is TGCAGCGCAGTGGACAGTTGGAATGGCTACACCTTC.

This clone was observed a few times. The J gene is TRBJ2-2, the V gene TRBV6-5; D uncertain. V shed 3 bases and J shed 5 bases, with 7 bases lying between them. Germline CDR1 and CDR2: MNHEY and SVGAGI. CDR3 length: 13 residues. In nucleotides, the CDR3 is TGTGCCAGCAGTTATGTGGGAACCGGGGAGCTGTTTTTT. It yields the protein CASSYVGTGELFF.

This chain joins TRBV6-1 and TRBJ2-3, with TRBD2 identical over 10 bases. The CDR3 has 15 amino acids. In germline, CDR1 is MNHNS, CDR2 SASEGT. After removal of 1 base from V and 3 bases from J, the junction contained 1 base not matched to a gene. The CDR3 sequence: CASSEVSGGTDTQYF. The CDR3 DNA is TGTGCCAGCAGTGAAGTTAGCGGGGGGACAGATACGCAGTATTTT.